This TCR beta chain was captured by sequencing in a study of cytomegalovirus exposure and HLA in healthy donors. Background on the study: As released early, the data held some 80 million unique TCRs from HLA-typed donors.

Study-level points and caveats: Productive rates of about 90% or about 30% were seen for most TCR beta V segments in an earlier analysis. Most TCR sequences were uncommon, yet certain public TCRs appeared in many donors.

Researchers ran the PCR with 60 Vbeta and 13 Jbeta primers. This table comes from immunoSEQ multiplex PCR, and its TCRdb copy is limited to in-frame clones, with some not included. The sample records some 150,000 clones, 71% being singletons. As concerns this clone: Its antigen remains unidentified.

Germline CDR1 SEHNR, CDR2 FQNEAQ (reference sequence). The CDR3 has 16 amino acids. The J segment lost 5 bases and the V segment lost 5 bases, leaving 12 bases of the junction unmatched. The chain joins TRBV7-9 to TRBJ1-1, with TRBD1 identical over 9 bases. The sequence was obtained from a young woman in good health and CMV-seronegative. The sample consisted of PBMCs. CDR3 in amino acids: CASSPRGTTGGTEAFF. The CDR3 nucleotides are TGTGCCAGCAGCCCGAGGGGGACGACAGGGGGAACTGAAGCTTTCTTT.